Below, 13 T cell receptor beta chains from the same sample are listed, as sequenced in a study of blood T cell repertoires in COVID-19. Here immunoSEQ multiplex PCR was the method, and the copy in TCRdb shows in-frame clones only, minus some. The profile shows around 320,000 clones, around 87% of them singletons. Sequencing was performed on peripheral blood. The source of these receptors is a man in his late teens or twenties with active or convalescent COVID-19.

This clone was detected a few times. The rearrangement joins TRBV4-2 to TRBJ1-6; D might be TRBD1 (6 bases). V shed 4 bases and J shed 3 bases, with 10 bases lying between them. Germline CDR1 is LGHNA and CDR2 is YNFKEQ. The CDR3 runs 15 residues. The CDR3 reads CASSPARGYNSPLHF. The CDR3 DNA is TGTGCCAGCAGCCCTGCCAGGGGCTATAATTCACCCCTCCACTTT.

This clone was seen only a few times. The chain combines TRBV5-6 with TRBJ2-7, with D unclear. With 2 bases removed from V and 1 base from J, the gap between germline ends came to 13 bases. This CDR3 is 15 amino acids long. Germline loops: CDR1 SGHDT, CDR2 YYEEEE. The CDR3 DNA follows: TGTGCCAGCAGCTTTTTGACTCCTAGGTCCTACGAGCAGTACTTC. Translating it yields CASSFLTPRSYEQYF.

The chain uses TRBV4-1 and TRBJ2-7, with 7 bases aligning to TRBD2. This CDR3 spans 16 amino acids. Germline CDR1 MGHRA, CDR2 YSYEKL. After removal of 5 bases from V and 3 bases from J, the junction contained 13 bases not matched to a gene. CDR3 in amino acids: CASSAGGRPGGYEQYF. CDR3 DNA sequence: TGCGCCAGCAGCGCGGGCGGACGTCCGGGGGGCTACGAGCAGTACTTC.

CDR3 coding DNA: TGTGCCAGCAGGGGACTAGCGGGAGTGGATACGCAGTATTTT. Translated, it gives CASRGLAGVDTQYF. The chain carries TRBV28 and TRBJ2-3; 14 bases match TRBD2. Germline-derived CDR1 and CDR2 are MDHEN and SYDVKM. After removal of 6 bases from V and 6 bases from J, the junction contained 2 bases not matched to a gene. There are 14 residues in the CDR3.

The CDR3, as DNA: TGTGCCAGCAGCTCGCCTCAGGGTTCAGTAGAGACCCAGTACTTC. The encoded protein is CASSSPQGSVETQYF. The chain links TRBV5-4 to TRBJ2-5; a possible D gene is TRBD1 (5 bases). CDR1 and CDR2 (germline): SGHNT, YYREEE (reference sequence). Trimming pared 3 bases from V and 4 bases from J, leaving 16 bases between. The CDR3 has 15 amino acids.

The V gene is TRBV6-1, the J gene TRBJ1-2; a possible D gene is TRBD1 (5 bases). Germline V gene lookup returns CDR1 MNHNS and CDR2 SASEGT. Trimming removed 3 bases at V and 4 bases at J, with 15 bases between. The length of the CDR3 is 15 residues. CDR3 nucleotides: TGTGCCAGCAGTGACCGCCCGACAGATACCTATGGCTACACCTTC. This gives the protein CASSDRPTDTYGYTF.

CDR3 sequence: CATSDPVSNQPQHF. The CDR3 bases are TGTGCCACCAGTGATCCAGTAAGCAATCAGCCCCAGCATTTT. The gene calls are TRBV24-1 and TRBJ1-5; D uncertain. The CDR3 totals 14 residues. Deletions cut 3 bases from V and 1 base from J, with 6 bases between. Per germline, CDR1 KGHDR and CDR2 SFDVKD.

The chain uses TRBV7-6 and TRBJ2-7, with a possible D match to TRBD2 (6 bases). Germline CDR1 reads SGHVS; CDR2 reads FNYEAQ. Trimming left V 6 bases short and J 0 bases short, with 21 bases between. This CDR3 is built from 17 residues. CDR3 loop: CASSLSARDSPSYEQYF. In DNA, the CDR3 is TGTGCCAGCAGTCTCAGCGCTCGGGACTCCCCCTCCTACGAGCAGTACTTC.

V is TRBV3-1 (or the pseudogene TRBV3-2) and J is TRBJ2-7; 7 bases map to TRBD1. V shed 3 bases, J shed 3 bases, and the junction held 8 bases outside the gene matches. This CDR3 is built from 15 residues. Germline CDR1 reads LGHDT; CDR2 reads YNNKEL (reference sequence). In DNA form, the CDR3 reads TGTGCCAGCAGCCAGGGACAGATACTAAACTACGAGCAGTACTTC. Amino acid sequence: CASSQGQILNYEQYF.

V gene TRBV19 combines with J gene TRBJ1-1; 9 bases are shared with TRBD1. With 1 base clipped from V and 3 bases from J, the junction kept 12 bases outside the gene matches. This CDR3 contains 18 residues. CDR1 is LNHDA, CDR2 SQIVND, per germline (reference sequence). CDR3 bases: TGTGCCAGTAGTATAGTTCGGGACAGGGTGGTATTTGACACTGAAGCTTTCTTT. This gives the protein CASSIVRDRVVFDTEAFF.

V gene TRBV5-1 combines with J gene TRBJ2-1, with 8 bases that match TRBD2. The germline V gene has CDR1 SGHRS and CDR2 YFSETQ. The CDR3 is 16 residues long. The ends lost 0 bases at V and 2 bases at J; junction bases unmatched: 4. This chain's CDR3 is CASSLEVAGTYNEQFF. CDR3 nucleotides: TGCGCCAGCAGCTTGGAGGTAGCGGGAACCTACAATGAGCAGTTCTTC.

This clone was observed a handful of times. The gene calls are TRBV18 and TRBJ1-6; D might be TRBD1 (5 bases). Between the trimmed V and J ends, which lost 2 bases and 8 bases, there was a span of 16 bases. Germline CDR1 and CDR2: KGHSH and LQKENI. The CDR3 spans 16 residues. The chain's CDR3 is CASSPTASSGDSPLHF. The CDR3 DNA reads as TGTGCCAGCTCACCAACTGCATCCTCGGGGGATTCACCCCTCCACTTT.

The chain couples TRBV24-1 to TRBJ2-1; TRBD2 matches 11 bases. With V trimmed by 9 bases and J by 4 bases, 10 bases remained unmatched. This CDR3 has 16 amino acids. Germline values: CDR1 KGHDR, CDR2 SFDVKD. The CDR3 nucleotides are TGTGCCACCGCAACTAGCGGGAGTTTGTTGTACAATGAGCAGTTCTTC. Translated: CATATSGSLLYNEQFF.